Listed below are T cell receptor beta chains from one sample, sequenced in a study of cytomegalovirus exposure and HLA in healthy donors. TCRdb's copy holds only in-frame clones and misses some; the assay was immunoSEQ multiplex PCR. This sample has around 100,000 clones, with around 65% found just once. The material sequenced was PBMCs. All receptors derive from a woman between 45 and 60 years old in good health and CMV-seronegative. Each CDR3 is given with its conserved first and last residue. A D gene is named only where the DNA matches it firmly. Not all rows give a size; the values are once, few, many and, for expanded clones, a class.

V gene	clone size	J gene	D gene	CDR3 protein	CDR3 DNA
TRBV5-6	NA	TRBJ2-2	NA	CASSRGPGELFF	TGTGCCAGCAGCCGAGGGCCCGGGGAGCTGTTTTTT
TRBV5-1	NA	TRBJ2-7	TRBD2	CASSGRTSGGWYEQYF	TGCGCCAGCAGCGGACGGACTAGCGGGGGTTGGTACGAGCAGTACTTC
TRBV5-1	few	TRBJ2-3	TRBD1	CASSMGQTTDTQYF	TGCGCCAGCAGCATGGGACAGACTACAGATACGCAGTATTTT
TRBV28	NA	TRBJ1-5	NA	CASSLWARGLSNQPQHF	TGTGCCAGCAGTTTATGGGCCCGTGGACTTAGCAATCAGCCCCAGCATTTT
TRBV5-1	NA	TRBJ2-3	TRBD1	CASSSGDSRTDTQYF	TGCGCCAGCAGCTCAGGGGACAGTCGCACAGATACGCAGTATTTT
TRBV6-6	NA	TRBJ2-5	TRBD2	CASTGGGIQETQYF	TGTGCCAGCACCGGGGGGGGCATCCAAGAGACCCAGTACTTC
TRBV29-1	NA	TRBJ1-4	TRBD1	CSAGDSEKLFF	TGCAGCGCTGGGGACAGTGAAAAACTGTTTTTT
TRBV2	few	TRBJ2-1	TRBD2	CASSGLAGAHNEQFF	TGTGCCAGCAGTGGACTAGCGGGGGCTCACAATGAGCAGTTCTTC
TRBV18	NA	TRBJ1-1	NA	CASSPPNSPNTEAFF	TGTGCCAGCTCACCCCCAAACAGCCCGAACACTGAAGCTTTCTTT
TRBV29-1	NA	TRBJ2-4	TRBD1	CSTRAGTTGDIQYF	TGCAGCACAAGAGCCGGGACAACAGGGGACATTCAGTACTTC
TRBV10-1	NA	TRBJ2-1	NA	CASSGLGGPSYNEQFF	TGCGCCAGCAGTGGTCTGGGGGGGCCGTCCTACAATGAGCAGTTCTTC
TRBV5-1	NA	TRBJ2-7	NA	CASSLDRGGDEQYF	TGCGCCAGCAGCTTGGATAGGGGCGGGGACGAGCAGTACTTC
TRBV25-1	NA	TRBJ2-7	NA	CASTPGSTYEQYF	TGTGCCAGTACTCCGGGATCCACCTACGAGCAGTACTTC
TRBV2	NA	TRBJ1-3	NA	CASTEWAGTGNTIYF	TGTGCCAGCACCGAGTGGGCAGGGACTGGAAACACTATATATTTT
TRBV4-1	NA	TRBJ1-5	NA	CASSQEGSRGQPQHF	TGCGCCAGCAGCCAAGAAGGTTCCAGGGGTCAGCCCCAGCATTTT
TRBV5-4	NA	TRBJ2-7	TRBD1	CASSLGTVSSYEQYF	TGTGCCAGCAGCCTGGGGACAGTGTCGTCCTACGAGCAGTACTTC
TRBV5-1	NA	TRBJ1-5	TRBD1	CASSLEPGTGLQPQHF	TGCGCCAGCAGCTTGGAACCCGGGACAGGGCTTCAGCCCCAGCATTTT
TRBV18	NA	TRBJ2-1	NA	CASSRYRRDTGTVYNEQFF	TGTGCCAGCTCACGCTACAGAAGAGATACAGGGACCGTTTACAATGAGCAGTTCTTC
TRBV28	NA	TRBJ2-2	TRBD2	CASSSPGASGSFPNTGELFF	TGTGCCAGCAGTTCCCCGGGGGCTAGCGGGAGTTTTCCGAACACCGGGGAGCTGTTTTTT
TRBV10-2	NA	TRBJ1-5	NA	CASSPARNSNQPQHF	TGCGCCAGCAGCCCTGCGAGGAATAGCAATCAGCCCCAGCATTTT
TRBV5-4	NA	TRBJ2-1	NA	CASSSGGGPSNEQFF	TGTGCCAGCAGCTCCGGCGGGGGCCCCTCAAATGAGCAGTTCTTC
TRBV9	NA	TRBJ2-7	TRBD2	CASSVFGFVSGKETYEQYF	TGTGCCAGCAGCGTTTTTGGGTTTGTTAGCGGGAAAGAAACCTACGAGCAGTACTTC
TRBV6-6	NA	TRBJ2-5	NA	CASSYSNREETQYF	TGTGCCAGCAGTTACTCTAACAGGGAAGAGACCCAGTACTTC
TRBV5-1	NA	TRBJ2-2	TRBD2	CASSRRGGNTGELFF	TGCGCCAGCAGCCGTCGGGGGGGGAACACCGGGGAGCTGTTTTTT
TRBV6-5	NA	TRBJ1-4	NA	CASKPRGTTNEKLFF	TGTGCCAGCAAACCCAGGGGAACAACTAATGAAAAACTGTTTTTT
TRBV25-1	NA	TRBJ1-4	NA	CASTGAMGEKLFF	TGTGCCAGCACTGGGGCAATGGGTGAAAAACTGTTTTTT
TRBV4-2	NA	TRBJ2-1	TRBD2	CASSQIAGDPYNEQFF	TGTGCCAGCAGCCAGATAGCGGGGGACCCCTACAATGAGCAGTTCTTC
TRBV15	NA	TRBJ2-2	TRBD1	CATIQRGQGSNTGELFF	TGTGCCACCATCCAACGGGGACAGGGCTCCAATACCGGGGAGCTGTTTTTT
TRBV19	few	TRBJ2-7	TRBD2	CASSAGTSGRNEQYF	TGTGCCAGTAGCGCCGGGACTAGCGGGAGGAACGAGCAGTACTTC
TRBV15	once	TRBJ1-5	NA	CATSKQGVSGQPQHF	TGTGCCACCAGCAAACAGGGAGTTAGTGGTCAGCCCCAGCATTTT
TRBV7-8	once	TRBJ2-3	TRBD2	CASSLVGGAEDTQYF	TGTGCCAGCAGCTTAGTCGGGGGGGCGGAAGATACGCAGTATTTT
TRBV6-5	NA	TRBJ1-2	NA	CASSNRPIPNYGYTF	TGTGCCAGCAGCAACAGACCGATCCCCAACTATGGCTACACCTTC
TRBV5-5	NA	TRBJ2-7	TRBD1	CASSFTGTAYEQYF	TGTGCCAGCAGCTTCACCGGGACAGCCTACGAGCAGTACTTC
TRBV15	NA	TRBJ1-1	NA	CATSRARLNTEAFF	TGTGCCACCAGCAGAGCTAGATTGAACACTGAAGCTTTCTTT
TRBV5-1	NA	TRBJ2-3	NA	CASSLAGQTTDTQYF	TGCGCCAGCAGCTTGGCCGGACAGACAACAGATACGCAGTATTTT
TRBV18	NA	TRBJ2-3	NA	CASSPRKGGGLSTDTQYF	TGTGCCAGCTCACCAAGGAAGGGGGGGGGCCTTAGCACAGATACGCAGTATTTT
TRBV2	few	TRBJ1-4	NA	CASSGDGREKLFF	TGTGCCAGCAGTGGGGACGGGAGAGAAAAACTGTTTTTT
TRBV6-6	NA	TRBJ2-7	NA	CASDSGRSFEQYF	TGTGCCAGCGATAGCGGCCGCAGTTTCGAGCAGTACTTC
TRBV6-1	NA	TRBJ2-2	NA	CASSVGSGELFF	TGTGCCAGCAGTGTGGGGAGCGGGGAGCTGTTTTTT
TRBV25-1	NA	TRBJ2-7	TRBD2	CASTLAGGYEQYF	TGTGCCAGCACACTAGCGGGAGGTTACGAGCAGTACTTC
TRBV5-1	NA	TRBJ1-1	NA	CASSLAIPGHPEAFF	TGCGCCAGCAGCTTGGCCATACCGGGACACCCAGAAGCTTTCTTT
TRBV27	NA	TRBJ2-2	TRBD1	CASRTTGGNGELFF	TGTGCCAGCAGGACAACAGGGGGGAATGGGGAGCTGTTTTTT
TRBV6-1	NA	TRBJ2-5	TRBD2	CASLAGGPAETQYF	TGTGCCAGCCTAGCGGGGGGGCCTGCGGAGACCCAGTACTTC
TRBV11-3	NA	TRBJ2-1	NA	CASRAYIGYNEQFF	TGTGCCAGCAGAGCGTATATCGGCTACAATGAGCAGTTCTTC
TRBV2	NA	TRBJ1-1	TRBD1	CASKTGPNTEAFF	TGTGCCAGCAAGACAGGGCCGAACACTGAAGCTTTCTTT
TRBV6-5	NA	TRBJ1-1	TRBD1	CASSRTGYTEAFF	TGTGCCAGCAGTAGGACAGGGTACACTGAAGCTTTCTTT
TRBV7-8	few	TRBJ2-7	NA	CASSSIPRTYEQYF	TGTGCCAGCAGCTCTATCCCGAGAACCTACGAGCAGTACTTC
TRBV6-5	NA	TRBJ1-6	TRBD1	CASRQQGANSPLHF	TGTGCTAGCAGACAACAGGGGGCTAATTCACCCCTCCACTTT
TRBV7-9	NA	TRBJ2-7	TRBD1	CASSLASYAGQGYEQYF	TGTGCCAGCAGCTTAGCCTCCTATGCGGGACAGGGTTACGAGCAGTACTTC
TRBV29-1	NA	TRBJ2-1	NA	CSVEGESSYNEQFF	TGCAGCGTTGAAGGCGAGAGCTCCTACAATGAGCAGTTCTTC
TRBV5-4	NA	TRBJ1-2	NA	CASSQETAVGYGYTF	TGTGCCAGCAGCCAGGAAACGGCCGTGGGCTATGGCTACACCTTC